These T cell receptor beta chains were read from a single sample in a study of tumor-infiltrating lymphocytes in primary liver carcinoma. TCRdb reanalysed the multiplex PCR reads using MiXCR and keeps one entry per CDR3 protein. Altogether a few hundred thousand distinct CDR3 sequences are present, 50% to 75% being singletons, with the ten largest covering approximately 15%. The sample comprised peripheral blood. The source of these receptors is a woman under 40 with primary liver carcinoma and hepatitis B virus infection. Each CDR3 is given with its conserved first and last residue. The D gene is left open where the match is weak. Rows may omit the clone size; those that give it use once, few, many or a size class.

clone_size	v_call	d_call	cdr3_length	j_call	cdr3_aa	cdr3_nt
-	TRBV4-2	TRBD2	17	TRBJ2-1	CASNQGGSGDSYNEHFF	TGTGCCAGCAACCAAGGAGGTAGCGGGGACTCCTACAATGAGCACTTCTTC
few	TRBV6-1	TRBD1	15	TRBJ2-5	CASSEDRTGWETQYF	TGTGCCAGCAGTGAAGATAGGACAGGTTGGGAGACCCAGTACTTC
many	TRBV7-8	TRBD2	16	TRBJ2-3	CASSLGAGGPGDTQYF	TGTGCCAGCAGCTTAGGAGCGGGAGGGCCTGGTGATACGCAGTATTTT
-	TRBV5-1	-	14	TRBJ2-7	CASSLGRALNEQYF	TGCGCCAGCAGCTTGGGCAGGGCCTTGAACGAGCAGTACTTC
once	TRBV13	-	15	TRBJ1-3	CANSIRGGSGNTIYF	TGCGCCAACAGCATAAGGGGTGGGTCCGGAAACACCATATATTTT
-	TRBV11-3	TRBD1	14	TRBJ2-7	CASSSSTGAGEQCF	TGTGCCAGCAGCTCGTCTACAGGGGCCGGCGAACAGTGCTTC
-	TRBV24-1	TRBD1	16	TRBJ2-5	CATSDPGQGTIETQYF	TGTGCCACCAGTGACCCGGGACAGGGGACTATAGAGACCCAGTACTTC
-	TRBV13	-	14	TRBJ2-4	CASSLGQGTTIRYF	TGTGCCAGCAGCTTAGGACAGGGAACGACGATTCGGTACTTC
-	TRBV28	-	15	TRBJ2-3	CASSFWGSGTDTQYF	TGTGCCAGCAGTTTCTGGGGGAGCGGCACAGATACGCAGTATTTT
many	TRBV5-6	-	15	TRBJ2-1	CAGSGGAFSYNEQFF	TGTGCCGGTTCTGGAGGGGCCTTCTCCTACAATGAGCAGTTCTTC
-	TRBV24-1	-	15	TRBJ2-7	CATSDPSLGVYEQYF	TGTGCCACCAGTGATCCATCACTGGGAGTATACGAGCAGTACTTC
many	TRBV4-1	-	17	TRBJ2-7	CASSQDRGALGDYEQYF	TGCGCCAGCAGCCAAGATCGAGGGGCTCTGGGCGACTACGAGCAGTACTTC
-	TRBV11-3	-	15	TRBJ2-7	CASSIARLTAYEQYF	TGTGCCAGCAGCATAGCGAGACTGACCGCCTACGAGCAGTACTTC
many	TRBV6-5	-	13	TRBJ2-2	CASSYGDTGELFF	TGTGCCAGCAGTTACGGGGACACCGGGGAGCTGTTTTTT
-	TRBV7-9	TRBD1	17	TRBJ2-7	CASSLTRSRDRAHEQYF	TGTGCCAGCAGCTTAACGAGGAGTAGGGACAGGGCCCATGAGCAGTACTTC